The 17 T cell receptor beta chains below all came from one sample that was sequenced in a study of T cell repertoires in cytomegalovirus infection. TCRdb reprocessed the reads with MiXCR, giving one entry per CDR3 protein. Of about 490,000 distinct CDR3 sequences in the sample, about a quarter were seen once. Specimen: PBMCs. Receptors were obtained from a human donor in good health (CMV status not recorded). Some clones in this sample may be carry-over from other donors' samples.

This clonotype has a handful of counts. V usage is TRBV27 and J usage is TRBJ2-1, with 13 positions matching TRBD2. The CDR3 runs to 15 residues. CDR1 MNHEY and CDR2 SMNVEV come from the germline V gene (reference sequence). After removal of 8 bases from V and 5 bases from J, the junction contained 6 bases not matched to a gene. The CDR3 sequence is CASARLAGGDNEQFF. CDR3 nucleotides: TGTGCCAGCGCGCGACTAGCGGGAGGCGACAATGAGCAGTTCTTC.

The CDR3 region has the DNA TGTGCCAGCAGTTCCGACAGGGAAGGGCAGTTCTTC. As protein: CASSSDREGQFF. The chain carries TRBV6-6 and TRBJ2-1, with 7 bases lining up with TRBD1. The CDR3 covers 12 residues. Germline V gene sequence: CDR1 MNHNY, CDR2 SVGAGI (reference sequence). The J segment lost 12 bases and the V segment lost 4 bases, leaving 6 bases of the junction unmatched.

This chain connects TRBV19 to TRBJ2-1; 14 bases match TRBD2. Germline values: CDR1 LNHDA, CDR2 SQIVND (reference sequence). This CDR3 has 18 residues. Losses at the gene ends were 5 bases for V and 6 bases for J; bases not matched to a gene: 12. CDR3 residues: CASSPGLAGGSFVNEQFF. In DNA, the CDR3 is TGTGCCAGTAGTCCAGGACTAGCGGGAGGAAGCTTCGTCAATGAGCAGTTCTTC.

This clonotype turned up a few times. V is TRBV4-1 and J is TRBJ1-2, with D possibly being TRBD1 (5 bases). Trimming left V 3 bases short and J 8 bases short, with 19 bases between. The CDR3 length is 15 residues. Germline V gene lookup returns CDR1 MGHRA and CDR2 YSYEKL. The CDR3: CASSQTQWVRDGYTF. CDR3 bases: TGCGCCAGCAGCCAGACTCAGTGGGTGCGGGACGGCTACACCTTC.

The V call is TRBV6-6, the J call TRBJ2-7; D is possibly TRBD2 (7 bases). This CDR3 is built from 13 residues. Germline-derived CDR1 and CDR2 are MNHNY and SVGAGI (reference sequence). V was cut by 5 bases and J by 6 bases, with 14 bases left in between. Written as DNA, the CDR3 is TGTGCCAGCAGTGTGAGGGAGGGGGGCGAGCAGTACGTC. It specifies CASSVREGGEQYV.

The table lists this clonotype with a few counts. The CDR3 loop reads CASSSPGNSRRQYF. Here the CDR3 DNA reads TGTGCCAGCAGCTCACCGGGAAACTCGAGGCGGCAGTATTTT. This rearrangement joins TRBV7-3 to TRBJ2-3; perhaps TRBD2 as D (5 bases). V lost 4 bases and J lost 11, with 19 bases in between. This CDR3 is built from 14 residues. CDR1 and CDR2 from the germline V gene are SGHTA and FQGTGA.

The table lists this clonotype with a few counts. The chain's CDR3 is CASSLGNEQYF. The CDR3 DNA follows: TGTGCCAGCAGCTTAGGGAACGAGCAGTACTTC. The J gene is TRBJ2-7, the V gene TRBV7-2; D is unresolved. Trimming cost V 1 base and J 5 bases, with 3 bases left between them. The germline V gene encodes CDR1 SGHTA and CDR2 FQGNSA. The CDR3 is 11 amino acids.

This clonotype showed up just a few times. The chain's CDR3 is CASSLVGSATGELFF. CDR3 bases: TGTGCCAGCAGCTTAGTAGGCTCCGCTACCGGGGAGCTGTTTTTT. The V call is TRBV7-2, the J call TRBJ2-2, with D uncertain. Trimming cost V 1 base and J 5 bases, with 11 bases left between them. CDR3 length: 15 residues. From germline, CDR1 is SGHTA and CDR2 FQGNSA.

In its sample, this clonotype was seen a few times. The DNA for the CDR3 is TGTGCCAGCAGCTTAGCCGAACCTTACGAGCAGTACGTC. It specifies CASSLAEPYEQYV. This chain joins TRBV7-2 and TRBJ2-7; D is undetermined. In germline, CDR1 is SGHTA, CDR2 FQGNSA. V was clipped by 0 bases and J by 4 bases, with 7 bases between them. The CDR3 is made up of 13 amino acids.

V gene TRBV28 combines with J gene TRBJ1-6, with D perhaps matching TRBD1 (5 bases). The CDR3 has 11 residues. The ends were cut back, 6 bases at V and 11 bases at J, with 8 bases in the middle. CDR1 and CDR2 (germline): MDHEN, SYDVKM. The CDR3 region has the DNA TGTGCCAGCAGCCCAGGGACACCCCTCCACTTT. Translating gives CASSPGTPLHF.

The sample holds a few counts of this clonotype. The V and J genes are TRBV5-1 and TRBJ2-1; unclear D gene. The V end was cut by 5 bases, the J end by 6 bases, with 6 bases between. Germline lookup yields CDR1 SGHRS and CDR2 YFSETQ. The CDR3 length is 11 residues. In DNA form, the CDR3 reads TGCGCCAGCAGGAACAGCAATGAGCAGTTCTTC. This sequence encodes CASRNSNEQFF.

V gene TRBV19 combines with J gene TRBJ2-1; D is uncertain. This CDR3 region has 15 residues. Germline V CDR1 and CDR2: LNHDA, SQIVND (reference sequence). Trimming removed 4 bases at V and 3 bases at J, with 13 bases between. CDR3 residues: CASSNKSLIYNEQFF. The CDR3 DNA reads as TGTGCCAGTAGTAATAAGTCTCTCATCTACAATGAGCAGTTCTTC.

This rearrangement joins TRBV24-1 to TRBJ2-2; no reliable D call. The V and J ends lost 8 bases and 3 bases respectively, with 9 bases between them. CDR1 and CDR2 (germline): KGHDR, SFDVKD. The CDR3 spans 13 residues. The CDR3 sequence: CATTEPDTGELFF. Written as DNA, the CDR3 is TGTGCCACCACGGAGCCCGACACCGGGGAGCTGTTTTTT.

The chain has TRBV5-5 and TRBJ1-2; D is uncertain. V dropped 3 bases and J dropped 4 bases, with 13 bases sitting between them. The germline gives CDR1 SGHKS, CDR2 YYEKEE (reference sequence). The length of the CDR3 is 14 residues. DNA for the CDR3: TGTGCCAGCAGCTCATGGACGCCTAGCTATGGCTACACCTTC. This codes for CASSSWTPSYGYTF.

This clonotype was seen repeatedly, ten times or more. For the CDR3, the DNA is TGTGCCAGCAGCCCAACTAGCGGGGTGGAGACCCAGTACTTC. Protein: CASSPTSGVETQYF. The rearrangement uses TRBV7-2 and TRBJ2-5, with 10 bases fitting TRBD2. Germline V gene lookup returns CDR1 SGHTA and CDR2 FQGNSA. V was clipped by 5 bases and J by 5 bases; unmatched bases: 5. The CDR3 covers 14 residues.

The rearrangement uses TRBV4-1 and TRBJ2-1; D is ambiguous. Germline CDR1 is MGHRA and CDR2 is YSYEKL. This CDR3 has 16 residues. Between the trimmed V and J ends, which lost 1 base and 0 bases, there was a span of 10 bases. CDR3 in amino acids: CASSQATPSSYNEQFF. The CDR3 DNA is TGCGCCAGCAGCCAAGCAACGCCGAGCTCCTACAATGAGCAGTTCTTC.

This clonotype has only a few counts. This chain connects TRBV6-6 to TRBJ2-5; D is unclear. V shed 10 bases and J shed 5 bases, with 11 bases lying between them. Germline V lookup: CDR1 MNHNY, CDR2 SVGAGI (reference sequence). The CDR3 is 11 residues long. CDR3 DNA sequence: TGTGCCACTACAATCTTGGAGACCCAGTACTTC. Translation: CATTILETQYF.